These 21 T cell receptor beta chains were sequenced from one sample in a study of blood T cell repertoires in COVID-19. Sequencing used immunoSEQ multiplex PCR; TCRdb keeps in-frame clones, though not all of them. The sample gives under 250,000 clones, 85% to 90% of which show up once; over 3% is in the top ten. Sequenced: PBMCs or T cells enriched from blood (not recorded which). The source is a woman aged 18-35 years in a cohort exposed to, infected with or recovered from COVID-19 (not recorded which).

The CDR3: CASSEDYRIGADTQYF. CDR3 nucleotides: TGTGCCAGCAGTGAAGACTACAGGATAGGTGCAGATACGCAGTATTTT. The rearrangement links TRBV6-1 to TRBJ2-3; D possibly corresponds to TRBD1 (5 bases). Trimming took off 1 base at V and 4 bases at J, with 15 bases between the two ends. This CDR3 comprises 16 residues. Germline V CDR1 and CDR2: MNHNS, SASEGT.

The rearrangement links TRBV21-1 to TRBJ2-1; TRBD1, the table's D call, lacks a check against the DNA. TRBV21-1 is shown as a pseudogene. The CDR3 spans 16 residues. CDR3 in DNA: TGTGCCAGCAGCAAAGCTCAGGGGGGCCCCTACAATGAGCAGTTCTTC. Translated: CASSKAQGGPYNEQFF.

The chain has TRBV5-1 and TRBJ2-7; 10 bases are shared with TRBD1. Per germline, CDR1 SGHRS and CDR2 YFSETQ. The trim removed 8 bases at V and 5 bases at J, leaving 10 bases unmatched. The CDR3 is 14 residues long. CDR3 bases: TGCGCCAGGCAGGACAGGGGGATTTGTGACGAGCAGTACTTC. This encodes CARQDRGICDEQYF. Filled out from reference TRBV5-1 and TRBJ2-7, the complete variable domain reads KAGVTQTPRYLIKTRGQQVTLSCSPISGHRSVSWYQQTPGQGLQFLFEYFSETQRNKGNFPGRFSGRQFSNSRSEMNVSTLELGDSALYLCARQDRGICDEQYFGPGTRLTVT.

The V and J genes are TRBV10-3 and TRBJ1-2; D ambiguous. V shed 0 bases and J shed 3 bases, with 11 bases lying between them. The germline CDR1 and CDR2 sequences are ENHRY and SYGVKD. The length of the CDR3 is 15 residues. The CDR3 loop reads CAISESIQADYGYTF. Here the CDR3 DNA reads TGTGCCATCAGTGAGTCGATCCAGGCTGACTATGGCTACACCTTC.

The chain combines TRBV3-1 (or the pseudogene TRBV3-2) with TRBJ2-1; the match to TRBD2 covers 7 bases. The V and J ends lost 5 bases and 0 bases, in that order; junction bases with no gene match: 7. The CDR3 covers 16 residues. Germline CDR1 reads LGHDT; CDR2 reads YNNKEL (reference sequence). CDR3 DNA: TGTGCCAGCAGCTTTAGCGGGTCGAGCTCCTACAATGAGCAGTTCTTC. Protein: CASSFSGSSSYNEQFF.

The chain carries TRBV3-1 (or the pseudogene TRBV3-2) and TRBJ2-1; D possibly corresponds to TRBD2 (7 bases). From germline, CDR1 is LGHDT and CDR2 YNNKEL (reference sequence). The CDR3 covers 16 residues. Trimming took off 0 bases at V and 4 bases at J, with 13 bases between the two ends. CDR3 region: CASSQDGRGGYNEQFF. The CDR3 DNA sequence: TGTGCCAGCAGCCAAGATGGGAGGGGGGGTTACAATGAGCAGTTCTTC.

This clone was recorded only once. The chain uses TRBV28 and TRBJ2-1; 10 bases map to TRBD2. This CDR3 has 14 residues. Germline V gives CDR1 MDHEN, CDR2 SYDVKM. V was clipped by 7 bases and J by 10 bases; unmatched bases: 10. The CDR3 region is CASILLAGAGEQFF. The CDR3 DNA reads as TGTGCCAGCATTTTGCTAGCGGGGGCAGGGGAGCAGTTCTTC.

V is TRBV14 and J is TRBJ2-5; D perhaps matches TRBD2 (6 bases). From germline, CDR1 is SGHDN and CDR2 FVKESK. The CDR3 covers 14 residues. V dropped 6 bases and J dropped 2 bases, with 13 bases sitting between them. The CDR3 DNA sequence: TGTGCCAGCAGTCCGGGACTTACACAAGAGACCCAGTACTTC. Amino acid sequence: CASSPGLTQETQYF.

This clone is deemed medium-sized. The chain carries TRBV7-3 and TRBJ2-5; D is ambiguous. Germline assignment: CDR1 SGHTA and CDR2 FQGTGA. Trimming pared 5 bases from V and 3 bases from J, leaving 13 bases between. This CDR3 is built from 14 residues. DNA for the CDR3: TGTGCCAGCAGCCTCTCGACTCAGAAAGAGACCCAGTACTTC. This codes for CASSLSTQKETQYF. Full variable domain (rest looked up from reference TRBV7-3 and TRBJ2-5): GAGVSQTPSNKVTEKGKYVELRCDPISGHTALYWYRQSLGQGPEFLIYFQGTGAADDSGLPNDRFFAVRPEGSVSTLKIQRTERGDSAVYLCASSLSTQKETQYFGPGTRLLVL.

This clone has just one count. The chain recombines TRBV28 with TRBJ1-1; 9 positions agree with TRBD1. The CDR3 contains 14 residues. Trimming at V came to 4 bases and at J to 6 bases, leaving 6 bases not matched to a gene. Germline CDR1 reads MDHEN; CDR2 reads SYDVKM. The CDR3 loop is CASSYQQGAAEAFF. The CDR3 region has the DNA TGTGCCAGCAGTTATCAACAGGGGGCCGCTGAAGCTTTCTTT.

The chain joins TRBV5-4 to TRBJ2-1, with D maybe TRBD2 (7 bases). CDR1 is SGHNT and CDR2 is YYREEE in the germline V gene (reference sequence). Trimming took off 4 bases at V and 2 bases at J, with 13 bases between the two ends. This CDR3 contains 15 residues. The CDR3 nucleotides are TGTGCCAGCAGCCGGGGGGCTGGAACCTACAATGAGCAGTTCTTC. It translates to CASSRGAGTYNEQFF.

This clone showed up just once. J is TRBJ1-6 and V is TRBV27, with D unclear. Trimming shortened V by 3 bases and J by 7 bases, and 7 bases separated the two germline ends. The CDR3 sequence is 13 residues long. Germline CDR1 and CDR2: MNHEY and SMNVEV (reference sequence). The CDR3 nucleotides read TGTGCCAGCAGTTTGAACAGAAATTCACCCCTCCACTTT. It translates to CASSLNRNSPLHF.

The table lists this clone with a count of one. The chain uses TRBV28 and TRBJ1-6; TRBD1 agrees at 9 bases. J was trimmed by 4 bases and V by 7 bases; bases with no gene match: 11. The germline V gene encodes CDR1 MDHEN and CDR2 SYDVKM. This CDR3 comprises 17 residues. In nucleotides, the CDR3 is TGTGCCAGCACGTTCCGGGACAGGGTTCCATATAATTCACCCCTCCACTTT. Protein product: CASTFRDRVPYNSPLHF.

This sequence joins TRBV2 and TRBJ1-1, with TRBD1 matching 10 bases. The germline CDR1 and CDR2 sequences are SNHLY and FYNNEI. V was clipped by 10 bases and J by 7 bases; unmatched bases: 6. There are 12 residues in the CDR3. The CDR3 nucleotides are TGTGCCAACCCGGGACAGGGGAGTGAAGCTTTCTTT. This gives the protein CANPGQGSEAFF.

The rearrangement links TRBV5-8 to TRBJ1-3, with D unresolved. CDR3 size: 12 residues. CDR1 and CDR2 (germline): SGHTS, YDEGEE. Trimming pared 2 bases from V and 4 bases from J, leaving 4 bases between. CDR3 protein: CASSFRGNTIYF. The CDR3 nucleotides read TGTGCCAGCAGCTTCCGGGGAAACACCATATATTTT.

The CDR3 loop is CASSEEPLSYGYTF. CDR3 sequence (DNA): TGTGCCAGCAGTGAAGAGCCCTTATCCTATGGCTACACCTTC. The V and J genes are TRBV6-1 and TRBJ1-2; D unclear. CDR1 is MNHNS, CDR2 SASEGT, per germline. Trimming removed 1 base from V and 4 bases from J, with 10 bases in between. This CDR3 is 14 amino acids long.

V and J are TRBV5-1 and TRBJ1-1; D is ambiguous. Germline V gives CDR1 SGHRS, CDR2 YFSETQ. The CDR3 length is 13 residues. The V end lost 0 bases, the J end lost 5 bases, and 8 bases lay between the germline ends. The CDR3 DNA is TGCGCCAGCAGCTTGGCCGCCGGGACTGAAGCTTTCTTT. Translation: CASSLAAGTEAFF.

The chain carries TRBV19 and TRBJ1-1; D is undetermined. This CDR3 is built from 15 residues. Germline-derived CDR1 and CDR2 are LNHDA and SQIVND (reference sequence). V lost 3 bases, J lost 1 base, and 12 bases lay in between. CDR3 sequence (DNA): TGTGCCAGTAGTATTCGGGGAGGAGGGAACACTGAAGCTTTCTTT. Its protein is CASSIRGGGNTEAFF. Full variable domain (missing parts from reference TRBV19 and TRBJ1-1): DGGITQSPKYLFRKEGQNVTLSCEQNLNHDAMYWYRQDPGQGLRLIYYSQIVNDFQKGDIAEGYSVSREKKESFPLTVTSAQKNPTAFYLCASSIRGGGNTEAFFGQGTRLTVV.

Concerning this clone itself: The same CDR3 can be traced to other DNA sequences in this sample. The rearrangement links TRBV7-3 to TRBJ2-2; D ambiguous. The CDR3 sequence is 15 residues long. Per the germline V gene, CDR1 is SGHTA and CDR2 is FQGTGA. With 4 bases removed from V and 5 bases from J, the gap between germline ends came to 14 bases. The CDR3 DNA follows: TGTGCCAGCAGCTCTGGGTTAGGAGATACCGGGGAGCTGTTTTTT. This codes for CASSSGLGDTGELFF.

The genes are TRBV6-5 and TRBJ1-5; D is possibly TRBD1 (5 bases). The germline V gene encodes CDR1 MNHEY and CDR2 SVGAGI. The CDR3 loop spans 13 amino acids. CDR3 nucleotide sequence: TGTGCTTCGACAGCTATGAGCAATCAGCCCCAGCATTTT. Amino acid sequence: CASTAMSNQPQHF.

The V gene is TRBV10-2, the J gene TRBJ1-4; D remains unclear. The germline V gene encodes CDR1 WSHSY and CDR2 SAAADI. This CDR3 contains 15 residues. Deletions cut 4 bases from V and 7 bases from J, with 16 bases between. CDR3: CASSAGSGRPEKLFF. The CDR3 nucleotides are TGCGCCAGCAGTGCGGGGAGTGGCCGACCTGAAAAACTGTTTTTT.